The 29 T cell receptor beta chains below were found in one sample sequenced in a study of blood T cells in healthy people across ages. For the second PCR, which ran for 7 to 11 cycles, a sample-barcoded 5' primer and a J-beta primer mix were used. In TCRdb, the 5' RACE reads were re-called with MiXCR into one record per CDR3 protein. In the table there are about 970,000 distinct CDR3 sequences, 51% of which are singletons. Sequencing input: blood. These receptors were obtained from a woman in her sixties or seventies in good health.

The chain links TRBV28 to TRBJ1-6, with D possibly being TRBD1 (5 bases). The CDR3 loop spans 15 amino acids. Germline values: CDR1 MDHEN, CDR2 SYDVKM. Trimming pared 3 bases from V and 7 bases from J, leaving 13 bases between. The CDR3 is CASSFRGQGNSPLHF. The CDR3 DNA sequence: TGTGCCAGCAGTTTCCGCGGACAAGGAAATTCACCCCTCCACTTT.

The chain is built from TRBV29-1 and TRBJ1-2, with a possible D match to TRBD1 (6 bases). Trimming took 7 bases from V and 6 from J, leaving 12 bases between them. The length of the CDR3 is 11 residues. Germline CDR1 is SQVTM and CDR2 is ANQGSEA. The CDR3 DNA reads TGCAGCGCGGACAGAACAAATGGCTACACCTTC. Translating it yields CSADRTNGYTF.

V usage is TRBV7-3 and J usage is TRBJ2-1; no clear D gene. The germline V gene encodes CDR1 SGHTA and CDR2 FQGTGA. V was pared by 5 bases and J by 10 bases, with 21 bases between. The CDR3 length is 15 residues. CDR3 loop: CASSPAPAPGREQFF. The DNA of the CDR3 is TGTGCCAGCAGCCCCGCCCCAGCGCCTGGCAGGGAGCAGTTCTTC.

The V and J genes are TRBV6-5 and TRBJ2-1; TRBD2 matches 9 bases. This CDR3 has 13 amino acids. Germline values: CDR1 MNHEY, CDR2 SVGAGI. The V gene end was trimmed by 6 bases and the J gene end by 9 bases; junction bases not matched to a gene: 6. The CDR3 DNA is TGTGCCAGCAGGAGGGGACTAGCCGGTGAGCAGTTCTTC. As protein: CASRRGLAGEQFF.

The V gene is TRBV20-1, the J gene TRBJ2-1; 10 bases line up with TRBD2. The J segment lost 8 bases and the V segment lost 4 bases, leaving 11 bases of the junction unmatched. Germline CDR1 is DFQATT and CDR2 is SNEGSKA (reference sequence). The CDR3 length is 15 residues. In DNA form, the CDR3 reads TGCAGTGCTAATATACTAGCGGGACTCGGAGATGAGCAGTTCTTC. This sequence encodes CSANILAGLGDEQFF.

Comment on this clonotype: An end of the junction differs from the germline gene, which may be a read error. The gene calls are TRBV4-3 and TRBJ1-6; D is unresolved. In germline, CDR1 is LGHNA, CDR2 YSLEER. The CDR3 sequence is 13 residues long. The CDR3 sequence: CASGQDSNSPLHF. For the CDR3, the DNA is TGCGCCAGCGGCCAAGATAGTAATTCACCCCTCCACTTT.

The chain employs TRBV20-1 and TRBJ2-3; TRBD2 matches 8 bases. This CDR3 has 14 amino acids. Germline V gene data show CDR1 as DFQATT and CDR2 as SNEGSKA (reference sequence). V gave up 3 bases and J gave up 7 bases; unmatched junction bases: 9. CDR3 in DNA: TGCAGTGCTAGTACTCTGATAGCGGGGTATACGCAGTATTTT. As protein: CSASTLIAGYTQYF.

The rearrangement joins TRBV3-1 to TRBJ2-1; D uncertain. CDR1 is LGHDT and CDR2 is YNNKEL in the germline V gene (reference sequence). V lost 0 bases, J lost 7 bases, and 10 bases lay in between. The length of the CDR3 is 14 residues. The CDR3 bases are TGTGCCAGCAGCCAAGATCTTGTTGATAATGAGCAGTTCTTC. This encodes CASSQDLVDNEQFF.

The chain carries TRBV6-5 and TRBJ2-4; D remains ambiguous. The J call may not be correct, given that the DNA end is closer to TRBJ2-7. Germline CDR1 reads MNHEY; CDR2 reads SVGAGI. The CDR3 runs to 14 residues. The CDR3 spells CASSTNLLSYEQYF. The CDR3 nucleotides are TGTGCCAGCAGTACCAATCTACTCTCCTACGAGCAGTACTTC.

This chain joins TRBV20-1 and TRBJ2-7; TRBD2 matches at 8 bases. Trimming cost V 1 base and J 7 bases; bases outside gene matches: 9. Germline CDR1 is DFQATT and CDR2 is SNEGSKA (reference sequence). The CDR3 has 14 residues. The CDR3 DNA follows: TGCAGTGCTAGAGTCTCTCGGGGGGGCGATGAGCAGTACTTC. Its protein product is CSARVSRGGDEQYF.

The rearrangement joins TRBV13 to TRBJ2-4, with 9 bases fitting TRBD2. Judging by the DNA end, TRBJ2-7 fits better; the J call may be wrong. This CDR3 contains 16 residues. Germline V gene sequence: CDR1 PRHDT, CDR2 FYEKMQ (reference sequence). CDR3 bases: TGTGCCAGCAGCCTTTCCTGGGCGGGAGGGGCCTACGAGCAGTACTTC. It yields the protein CASSLSWAGGAYEQYF.

This chain uses TRBV5-5 with TRBJ2-3; 8 nucleotides match TRBD2. This CDR3 region has 15 residues. The junction had 7 bases not matched to a gene; V was cut back by 4 bases and J by 3 bases. Per the germline V gene, CDR1 is SGHKS and CDR2 is YYEKEE (reference sequence). The CDR3 is CASSRGRGGTDTQYF. Written as DNA, the CDR3 is TGTGCCAGCAGCCGGGGACGGGGGGGGACAGATACGCAGTATTTT.

Remarks on this clonotype: Its ends do not fully match the called genes, so a read error is possible. This chain joins TRBV20-1 and TRBJ2-2, with TRBD2 matching 12 bases. CDR3 length equals 15 residues. Germline assignment: CDR1 DFQATT and CDR2 SNEGSKA (reference sequence). CDR3 residues: CGARVLAGGTGELFF. CDR3 DNA: TGCGGTGCTAGAGTACTAGCGGGAGGCACCGGGGAGCTGTTTTTT.

This clonotype was seen ten or more times. The chain carries TRBV4-3 and TRBJ2-5; no clear D gene. Germline CDR1 LGHNA, CDR2 YSLEER. The length of the CDR3 is 14 residues. Trimming removed 1 base from V and 2 bases from J, with 8 bases in between. CDR3 region: CASSQGQKQETQYF. Here the CDR3 DNA reads TGCGCCAGCAGCCAAGGTCAGAAACAAGAGACCCAGTACTTC.

This clonotype was counted at least ten times. The genes are TRBV9 and TRBJ2-3; D remains ambiguous. There are 12 residues in the CDR3. The V end lost 0 bases, the J end lost 4 bases, and 3 bases lay between the germline ends. Per the germline V gene, CDR1 is SGDLS and CDR2 is YYNGEE. The CDR3 loop reads CASSVAADTQYF. The DNA of the CDR3 is TGTGCCAGCAGCGTAGCGGCAGATACGCAGTATTTT.

This clonotype has more than one count but fewer than ten. The V gene is TRBV18, the J gene TRBJ2-7, with a possible D match to TRBD1 (6 bases). V was shortened by 3 bases and J by 5 bases, with 14 bases between the two germline ends. Germline loops: CDR1 KGHSH, CDR2 LQKENI. The CDR3 runs to 14 residues. The CDR3 reads CASSPTGKLHEQYF. The CDR3 DNA reads as TGTGCCAGCTCACCTACAGGGAAGCTTCACGAGCAGTACTTC.

Worth noting for this clonotype: The junction departs from germline at one end; a sequencing error may be responsible. The chain is built from TRBV20-1 and TRBJ2-3, with D hard to call. Germline values: CDR1 DFQATT, CDR2 SNEGSKA (reference sequence). The CDR3 has 12 amino acids. CDR3 nucleotides: TGCGGTGCTAGGTCACCCGCAGATACGCAGTATTTT. This encodes CGARSPADTQYF.

This clonotype came up a few times. V gene TRBV27 combines with J gene TRBJ2-7, with TRBD1 matching over 7 bases. The CDR3 has 14 amino acids. CDR1 is MNHEY, CDR2 SMNVEV, per germline (reference sequence). V dropped 4 bases and J dropped 6; count of bases not matched to a gene: 9. CDR3 region: CASSYRGISPEQYF. Written as DNA, the CDR3 is TGTGCCAGCAGTTACAGGGGAATATCCCCCGAGCAGTACTTC.

This clonotype was seen only a few times. The V call is TRBV4-3, the J call TRBJ2-4, with TRBD1 matching 7 bases. Germline trimming cut 0 bases from V and 0 bases from J; bases unmatched to any gene: 8. The CDR3 loop spans 18 amino acids. Germline CDR1 and CDR2: LGHNA and YSLEER. The CDR3: CASSQETGSLVAKNIQYF. CDR3 nucleotides: TGCGCCAGCAGCCAAGAGACAGGGTCACTAGTAGCCAAAAACATTCAGTACTTC.

With regard to this clonotype: It may be a read error: a sequence one base away is much more abundant. The V and J genes are TRBV7-2 and TRBJ1-5; D gene uncertain. Germline V gene lookup returns CDR1 SGHTA and CDR2 FQGNSA. The CDR3 consists of 13 residues. The ends were cut back, 4 bases at V and 0 bases at J, with 4 bases in the middle. CDR3 residues: CASSCYSNQPQHF. CDR3 in DNA: TGTGCCAGCAGCTGCTATAGCAATCAGCCCCAGCATTTT.

This clonotype has just a few counts. The chain has TRBV12-3 or TRBV12-4 and TRBJ2-5; TRBD1 matches at 12 bases. The CDR3 runs 14 residues. Trimming cost V 9 bases and J 2 bases; bases outside gene matches: 4. In DNA form, the CDR3 reads TGTGCCAGTGGGACAGGGGGCTTTCAAGAGACCCAGTACTTC. Translated, it gives CASGTGGFQETQYF.

The chain carries TRBV7-9 and TRBJ2-1; D could derive from TRBD1 or TRBD2 (5 bases each). The CDR3 length is 16 residues. Germline V gene sequence: CDR1 SEHNR, CDR2 FQNEAQ (reference sequence). Trimming left V 3 bases short and J 8 bases short, with 20 bases between. The CDR3 region has the DNA TGTGCCAGCAGCTTCTCACCCGGGGCCCCACGGGATGAGCAGTTCTTC. Translation: CASSFSPGAPRDEQFF.

As for this clonotype: One junction end disagrees with the germline gene, perhaps due to a read error. The genes are TRBV3-1 and TRBJ2-3, with 7 bases identical to TRBD2. The germline V gene has CDR1 LGHDT and CDR2 YNNKEL (reference sequence). This CDR3 comprises 16 residues. CDR3 nucleotide sequence: TGTGTCAGCAGCCAAGGGACGGGAGGTTTTACAGATACGCAGTATTTT. It specifies CVSSQGTGGFTDTQYF.

This clonotype appeared a few times. CDR3 sequence (DNA): TGTGCCAGCACCCCAATCAGCAGTCTCGGTCGCTACACCTTC. Protein sequence: CASTPISSLGRYTF. The gene calls are TRBV13 and TRBJ1-2, with D uncertain. The germline V and J ends were trimmed by 7 bases and 9 bases, with 21 bases remaining between them. CDR1 and CDR2 from the germline V gene are PRHDT and FYEKMQ (reference sequence). This CDR3 comprises 14 residues.

The chain combines TRBV30 with TRBJ2-7; weak D call: TRBD2 (6 bases). V lost 2 bases and J 4 bases, leaving 15 bases between the germline ends. Germline-derived CDR1 and CDR2 are GTSNPN and SVGIG (reference sequence). This CDR3 is 14 amino acids long. The CDR3 region is CAWSFRTTTYEQYF. The CDR3 DNA is TGTGCCTGGAGTTTCCGGACTACAACATACGAGCAGTACTTC. Full variable domain (rest looked up from reference TRBV30 and TRBJ2-7): SQTIHQWPATLVQPVGSPLSLECTVEGTSNPNLYWYRQAAGRGLQLLFYSVGIGQISSEVPQNLSASRPQDRQFILSSKKLLLSDSGFYLCAWSFRTTTYEQYFGPGTRLTVT.

This clonotype was detected only a few times. V is TRBV20-1 and J is TRBJ2-7; the match to TRBD1 covers 7 bases. Germline values: CDR1 DFQATT, CDR2 SNEGSKA (reference sequence). V shed 5 bases and J 0 bases; nucleotides not matched to a gene: 7. The CDR3 is 14 residues long. The CDR3 loop is CSAVTTGYSYEQYF. The DNA for the CDR3 is TGCAGTGCTGTTACGACAGGGTACTCCTACGAGCAGTACTTC.

This chain connects TRBV6-1 to TRBJ1-4, with a tentative D call TRBD1 (5 bases). Deletions cut 2 bases from V and 2 bases from J, with 12 bases between. The CDR3 is 16 amino acids. Per germline, CDR1 MNHNS and CDR2 SASEGT. The DNA of the CDR3 is TGTGCCAGCAGTGAAATTGTAGGGGCTACTAATGAAAAACTGTTTTTT. Translation gives CASSEIVGATNEKLFF.

The genes are TRBV27 and TRBJ2-3, with 12 bases identical to TRBD2. Germline CDR1 reads MNHEY; CDR2 reads SMNVEV (reference sequence). J gave up 0 bases and V 5 bases, and 3 bases lay outside the gene matches. The CDR3 spans 16 residues. The CDR3 DNA sequence: TGTGCCAGCAGTAGACTAGCGGGGGCTAGCACAGATACGCAGTATTTT. Encoded protein: CASSRLAGASTDTQYF.

This chain uses TRBV7-2 with TRBJ2-5, with a tentative D call TRBD1 (5 bases). The CDR3 has 14 residues. Trimming removed 3 bases at V and 1 base at J, with 9 bases between. CDR1 SGHTA and CDR2 FQGNSA come from the germline V gene. This chain's CDR3 is CASSFFRAQETQYF. The CDR3 bases are TGTGCCAGCAGCTTTTTCAGGGCCCAAGAGACCCAGTACTTC.